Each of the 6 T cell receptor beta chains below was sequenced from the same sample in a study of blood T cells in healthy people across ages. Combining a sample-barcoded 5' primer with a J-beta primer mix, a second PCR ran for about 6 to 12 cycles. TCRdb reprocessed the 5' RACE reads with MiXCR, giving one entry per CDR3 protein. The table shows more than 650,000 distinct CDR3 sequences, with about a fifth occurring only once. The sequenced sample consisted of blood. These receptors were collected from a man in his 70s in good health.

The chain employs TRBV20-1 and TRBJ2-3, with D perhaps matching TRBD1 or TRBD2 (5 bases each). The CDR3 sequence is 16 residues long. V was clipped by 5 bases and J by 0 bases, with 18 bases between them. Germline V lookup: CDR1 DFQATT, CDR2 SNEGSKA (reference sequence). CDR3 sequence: CSAGTYDRTSTDTQYF. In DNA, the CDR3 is TGCAGTGCTGGGACCTATGACAGAACTAGCACAGATACGCAGTATTTT.

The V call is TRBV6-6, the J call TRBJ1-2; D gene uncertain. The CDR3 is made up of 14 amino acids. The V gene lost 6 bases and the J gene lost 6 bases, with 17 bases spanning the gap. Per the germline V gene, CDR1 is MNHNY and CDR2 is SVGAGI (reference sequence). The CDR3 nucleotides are TGTGCCAGCAGGGAGGACTTGTTAGTCAATGGCTACACCTTC. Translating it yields CASREDLLVNGYTF.

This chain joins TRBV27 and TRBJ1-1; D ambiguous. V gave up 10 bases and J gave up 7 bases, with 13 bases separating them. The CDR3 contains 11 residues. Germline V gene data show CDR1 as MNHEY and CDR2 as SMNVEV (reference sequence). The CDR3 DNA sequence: TGTGCCACCCGGATGGGGATTGAAGCTTTCTTT. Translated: CATRMGIEAFF.

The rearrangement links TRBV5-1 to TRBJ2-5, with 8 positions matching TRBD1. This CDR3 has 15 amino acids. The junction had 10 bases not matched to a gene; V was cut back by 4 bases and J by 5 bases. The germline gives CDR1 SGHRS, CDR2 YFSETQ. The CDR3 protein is CASSGTRGRSETQYF. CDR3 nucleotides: TGCGCCAGCAGCGGAACCAGGGGGCGCAGTGAGACCCAGTACTTC.

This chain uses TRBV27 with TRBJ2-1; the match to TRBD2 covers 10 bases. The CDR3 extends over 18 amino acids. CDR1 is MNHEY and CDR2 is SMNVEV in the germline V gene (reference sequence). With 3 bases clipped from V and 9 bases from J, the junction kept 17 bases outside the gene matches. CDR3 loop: CASSFSPTPTSGAGEQFF. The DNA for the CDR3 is TGTGCCAGCAGTTTTTCCCCTACCCCAACTAGCGGGGCAGGTGAGCAGTTCTTC.

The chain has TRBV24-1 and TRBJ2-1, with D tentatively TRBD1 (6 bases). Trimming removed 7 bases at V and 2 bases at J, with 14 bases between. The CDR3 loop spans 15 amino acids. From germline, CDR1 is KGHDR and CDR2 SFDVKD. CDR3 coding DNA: TGTGCCACCAGCCGAACCGGGACACCCTACAATGAGCAGTTCTTC. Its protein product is CATSRTGTPYNEQFF.